Listed below are T cell receptor beta chains from one sample, sequenced in a study of cytomegalovirus exposure and HLA in healthy donors. Data came from immunoSEQ multiplex PCR; TCRdb stores just in-frame clones and leaves some out. Seen here are 150,000 to 200,000 clones, approximately 77% observed once, and the top ten hold 7.4%. The sample consisted of PBMCs. The receptor set was obtained from a male donor in good health and CMV-seropositive. Both conserved end residues are part of each CDR3. The D gene is left open where the match is weak. Only part of the rows carry a size: once, few, many, or a class if the clone is expanded.

d_call j_call v_call clone_size cdr3_aa cdr3_nt
- TRBJ1-2 TRBV13 - CASSFGSQSYTF TGTGCCAGCAGTTTCGGTTCCCAAAGCTACACCTTC
- TRBJ1-4 TRBV19 - CASSMGGDSLRLFF TGTGCCAGTAGTATGGGGGGAGACTCCCTCCGACTGTTTTTT
- TRBJ1-1 TRBV6-5 few CASFRSQRRTEAFF TGTGCCAGCTTCAGGTCACAGAGACGGACTGAAGCTTTCTTT
- TRBJ2-5 TRBV30 - CAWSDPPGGETQYF TGTGCCTGGAGTGACCCCCCCGGAGGGGAGACCCAGTACTTC
TRBD1 TRBJ2-6 TRBV5-6 - CASSLNRGSSGANVLTF TGTGCCAGCAGCTTGAACAGGGGGAGCTCTGGGGCCAACGTCCTGACTTTC
- TRBJ1-2 TRBV11-2 - CASSFPGDGYTF TGTGCCAGCAGCTTTCCAGGGGATGGCTACACCTTC
- TRBJ1-5 TRBV30 - CAWNQQGFSNQPQHF TGTGCCTGGAACCAACAGGGTTTTAGCAATCAGCCCCAGCATTTT
- TRBJ1-5 TRBV6-6 - CASSYYRDQPQHF TGTGCCAGCAGTTATTACAGAGATCAGCCCCAGCATTTT
- TRBJ1-2 TRBV11-2 - CASSLIRTNSYGYTF TGTGCCAGCAGCTTAATCCGGACAAACTCCTATGGCTACACCTTC
TRBD2 TRBJ2-1 TRBV4-2 - CASSQVPSGSSYNEQFF TGTGCCAGCAGCCAAGTACCTAGCGGAAGCTCCTACAATGAGCAGTTCTTC